This T cell receptor beta chain originates from a study of T cell responses to AZD1222 COVID-19 vaccine. About this clone itself: Its antigen is not known.

The assay was immunoSEQ multiplex PCR, and TCRdb's table has in-frame clones only and misses some. Of under 150,000 clones in the sample, roughly 90% are singletons; the top ten hold about 1.5%. Study results and caveats: Spike-specific TCR depth and breadth grew after two AZD1222 doses. After the peak T cell response, and only then, were repertoires sampled. Mostly white British, mostly female donors; authors suggested clonal diversity may be underestimated. AZD1222 recipients seropositive at baseline numbered only five or six.

Sample: peripheral blood, taken 28 days after the second AZD1222 dose. The TCR sequence derives from an adult who received the AZD1222 COVID-19 vaccine.

The CDR3 DNA sequence: TGTGCCAGTAGTATCGACGGAACGAACACCGGGGAGCTGTTTTTT. Protein sequence: CASSIDGTNTGELFF. The rearrangement uses TRBV19 and TRBJ2-2; D is unresolved. Germline V gene sequence: CDR1 LNHDA, CDR2 SQIVND (reference sequence). Between the trimmed V and J ends, which lost 3 bases and 0 bases, there was a span of 8 bases. The CDR3 contains 15 residues.